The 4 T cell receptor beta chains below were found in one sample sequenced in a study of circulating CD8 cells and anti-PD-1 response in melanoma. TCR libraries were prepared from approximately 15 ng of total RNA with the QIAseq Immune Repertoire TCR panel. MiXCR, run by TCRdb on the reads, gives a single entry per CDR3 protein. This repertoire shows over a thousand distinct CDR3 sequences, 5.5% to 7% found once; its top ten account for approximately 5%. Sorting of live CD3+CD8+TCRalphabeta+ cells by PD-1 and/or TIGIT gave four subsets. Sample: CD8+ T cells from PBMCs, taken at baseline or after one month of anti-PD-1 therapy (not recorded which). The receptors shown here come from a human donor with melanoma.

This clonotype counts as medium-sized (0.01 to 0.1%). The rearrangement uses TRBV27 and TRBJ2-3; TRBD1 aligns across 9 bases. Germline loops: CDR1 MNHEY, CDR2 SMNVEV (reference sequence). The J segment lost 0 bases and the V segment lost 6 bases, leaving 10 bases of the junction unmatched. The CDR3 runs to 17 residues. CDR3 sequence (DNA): TGTGCCAGCAGGCCACCCCCGGGACAGGGTAGCACAGATACGCAGTATTTT. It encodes CASRPPPGQGSTDTQYF.

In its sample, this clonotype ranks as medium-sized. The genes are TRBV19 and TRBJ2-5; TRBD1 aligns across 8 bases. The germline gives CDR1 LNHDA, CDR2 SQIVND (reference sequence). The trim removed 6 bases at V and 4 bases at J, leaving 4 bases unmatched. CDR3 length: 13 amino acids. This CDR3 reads CASSPTGGETQYF. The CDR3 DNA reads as TGTGCCAGTAGCCCAACAGGGGGAGAGACCCAGTACTTC.

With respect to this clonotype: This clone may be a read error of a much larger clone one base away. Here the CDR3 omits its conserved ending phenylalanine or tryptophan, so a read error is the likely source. CDR3 residues: CASSLAGTSVLNNEQFL. CDR3 in DNA: TGTGCCAGCAGCTTAGCCGGGACTAGCGTCCTGAACAATGAGCAGTTCCTC. V is TRBV11-2 and J is TRBJ2-1, with 10 bases fitting TRBD2. CDR1 SGHAT and CDR2 FQNNGV come from the germline V gene. The junction had 8 bases not matched to a gene; V was cut back by 1 base and J by 5 bases. The CDR3 consists of 17 residues.

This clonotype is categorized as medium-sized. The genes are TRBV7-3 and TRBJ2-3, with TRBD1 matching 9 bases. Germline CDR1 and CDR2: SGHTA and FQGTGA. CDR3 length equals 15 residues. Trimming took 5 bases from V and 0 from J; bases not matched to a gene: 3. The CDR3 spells CASSLGTGSTDTQYF. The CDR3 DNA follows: TGTGCCAGCAGCCTTGGGACAGGGAGCACAGATACGCAGTATTTT.